One sample yielded the 5 T cell receptor beta chains listed below, sequenced in a study of human T cells and chemical hapten exposure. Time point: healthy volunteer bleed at 6 weeks. Unfractionated whole blood yielded total RNA. TCRdb re-called the RACE reads with MiXCR, one entry per CDR3 protein. The data contain more than 75,000 distinct CDR3 sequences, roughly 8.6% of them singletons. Source material: whole blood. The receptors were gathered from a male donor in good health. Some clones in this sample may be carry-over from other donors' samples.

This clonotype showed up just a few times. CDR3 sequence (DNA): TGCAGCGTGCTATACGGGGACTACGAGCAGTACTTC. Its protein is CSVLYGDYEQYF. The chain carries TRBV29-1 and TRBJ2-7, with a weak D call TRBD2 (5 bases). The CDR3 extends over 12 amino acids. V lost 6 bases and J 3 bases, leaving 12 bases between the germline ends. Germline V lookup: CDR1 SQVTM, CDR2 ANQGSEA.

This clonotype was recorded a few times. The rearrangement joins TRBV6-2 or TRBV6-3 to TRBJ1-5, with D unclear. The ends were cut back, 8 bases at V and 3 bases at J, with 29 bases in the middle. CDR3 length: 19 amino acids. In germline, CDR1 is MNHEY, CDR2 SVGEGT. CDR3 amino acids: CASSTPLLKGLRVNQPQHF. In DNA, the CDR3 is TGTGCCAGCTCGACACCCCTCTTGAAGGGATTGAGGGTCAATCAGCCCCAGCATTTT.

This clonotype was counted ten times or more. The chain carries TRBV20-1 and TRBJ2-1; 7 bases map to TRBD2. V was pared by 2 bases and J by 10 bases, with 5 bases of the junction left unmatched. Germline lookup yields CDR1 DFQATT and CDR2 SNEGSKA (reference sequence). This CDR3 has 12 residues. CDR3 residues: CSARRGREEQFF. The CDR3 DNA reads TGCAGTGCTAGACGTGGGAGGGAGGAGCAGTTCTTC.

The chain joins TRBV6-2 or TRBV6-3 to TRBJ2-6; D gene unclear. The CDR3 loop spans 15 amino acids. From germline, CDR1 is MNHEY and CDR2 SVGEGT. Trimming cost V 5 bases and J 0 bases, with 8 bases left between them. CDR3 loop: CASSPTNSGANVLTF. In DNA form, the CDR3 reads TGTGCCAGCAGTCCGACCAACTCTGGGGCCAACGTCCTGACTTTC.

The chain carries TRBV5-1 and TRBJ1-4; D is unclear. The CDR3 is 16 residues long. The ends were cut back, 0 bases at V and 0 bases at J, with 9 bases in the middle. Germline V gives CDR1 SGHRS, CDR2 YFSETQ. Here the CDR3 reads CASSLAGSATNEKLFF. DNA for the CDR3: TGCGCCAGCAGCTTGGCAGGATCTGCAACTAATGAAAAACTGTTTTTT.